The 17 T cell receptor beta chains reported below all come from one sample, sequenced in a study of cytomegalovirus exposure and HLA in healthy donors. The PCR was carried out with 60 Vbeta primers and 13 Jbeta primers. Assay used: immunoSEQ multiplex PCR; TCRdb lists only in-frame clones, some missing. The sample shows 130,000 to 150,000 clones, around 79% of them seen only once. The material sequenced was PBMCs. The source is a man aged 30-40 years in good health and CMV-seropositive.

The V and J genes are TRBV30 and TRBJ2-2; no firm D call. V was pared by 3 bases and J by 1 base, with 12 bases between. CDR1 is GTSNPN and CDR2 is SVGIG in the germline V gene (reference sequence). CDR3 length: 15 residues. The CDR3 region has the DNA TGTGCCTGGAGGCAGTTTTATATGAACACCGGGGAGCTGTTTTTT. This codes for CAWRQFYMNTGELFF.

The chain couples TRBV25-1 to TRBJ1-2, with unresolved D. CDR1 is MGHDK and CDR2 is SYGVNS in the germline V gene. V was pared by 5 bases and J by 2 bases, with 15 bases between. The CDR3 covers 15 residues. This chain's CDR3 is CASSSTTDGNYGYTF. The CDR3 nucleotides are TGTGCCAGCAGTTCTACGACCGACGGGAACTATGGCTACACCTTC.

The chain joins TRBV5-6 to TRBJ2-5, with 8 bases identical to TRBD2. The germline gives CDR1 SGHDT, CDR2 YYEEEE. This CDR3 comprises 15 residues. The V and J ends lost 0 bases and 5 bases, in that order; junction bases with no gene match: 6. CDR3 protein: CASSLVQSGSETQYF. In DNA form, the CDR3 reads TGTGCCAGCAGCTTGGTGCAAAGCGGGAGTGAGACCCAGTACTTC.

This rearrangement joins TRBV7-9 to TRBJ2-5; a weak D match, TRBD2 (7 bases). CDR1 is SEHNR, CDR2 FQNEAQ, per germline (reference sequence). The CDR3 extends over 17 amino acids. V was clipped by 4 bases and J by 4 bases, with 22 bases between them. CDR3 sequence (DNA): TGTGCCAGCAGCTATCAGCCGTTAGGGGGGGCCGGAGAGACCCAGTACTTC. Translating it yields CASSYQPLGGAGETQYF.

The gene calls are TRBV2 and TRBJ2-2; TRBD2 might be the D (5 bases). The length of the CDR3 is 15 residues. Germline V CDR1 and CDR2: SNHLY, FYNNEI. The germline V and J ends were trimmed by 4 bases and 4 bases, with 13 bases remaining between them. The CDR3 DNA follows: TGTGCCAGCAGTGGGGGAGTTCGGAGCACCGGGGAGCTGTTTTTT. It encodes CASSGGVRSTGELFF.

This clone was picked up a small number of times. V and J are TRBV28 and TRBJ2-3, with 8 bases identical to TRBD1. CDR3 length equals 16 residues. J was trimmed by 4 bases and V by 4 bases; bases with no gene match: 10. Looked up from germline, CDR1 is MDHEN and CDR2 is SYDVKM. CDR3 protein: CASSSRRTGQADTQYF. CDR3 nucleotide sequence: TGTGCCAGCAGTTCGAGGCGGACAGGGCAGGCAGATACGCAGTATTTT.

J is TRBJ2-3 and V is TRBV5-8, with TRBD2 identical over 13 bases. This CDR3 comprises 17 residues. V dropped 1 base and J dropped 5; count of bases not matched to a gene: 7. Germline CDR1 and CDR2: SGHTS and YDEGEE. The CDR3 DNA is TGTGCCAGCAGCTTGTACAGACTAGCGGGGGGCGGAGATACGCAGTATTTT. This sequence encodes CASSLYRLAGGGDTQYF.

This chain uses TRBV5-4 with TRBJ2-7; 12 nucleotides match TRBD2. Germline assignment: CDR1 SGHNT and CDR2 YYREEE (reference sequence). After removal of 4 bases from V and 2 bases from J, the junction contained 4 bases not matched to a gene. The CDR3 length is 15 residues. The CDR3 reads CASSLGLAGPYEQYF. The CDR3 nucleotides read TGTGCCAGCAGCCTAGGACTAGCGGGACCCTACGAGCAGTACTTC.

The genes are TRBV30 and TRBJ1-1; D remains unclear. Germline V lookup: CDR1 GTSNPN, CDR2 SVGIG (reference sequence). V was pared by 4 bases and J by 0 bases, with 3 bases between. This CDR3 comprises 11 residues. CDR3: CAWTVNTEAFF. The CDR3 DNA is TGTGCCTGGACAGTGAACACTGAAGCTTTCTTT.

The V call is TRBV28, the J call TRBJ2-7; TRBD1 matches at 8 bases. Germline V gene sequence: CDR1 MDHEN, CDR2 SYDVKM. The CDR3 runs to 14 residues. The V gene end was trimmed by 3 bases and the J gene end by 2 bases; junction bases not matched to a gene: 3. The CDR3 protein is CASSLAGGTYEQYF. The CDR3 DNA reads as TGTGCCAGCAGTTTGGCAGGGGGCACCTACGAGCAGTACTTC. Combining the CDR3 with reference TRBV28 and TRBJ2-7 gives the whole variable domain DVKVTQSSRYLVKRTGEKVFLECVQDMDHENMFWYRQDPGLGLRLIYFSYDVKMKEKGDIPEGYSVSREKKERFSLILESASTNQTSMYLCASSLAGGTYEQYFGPGTRLTVT.

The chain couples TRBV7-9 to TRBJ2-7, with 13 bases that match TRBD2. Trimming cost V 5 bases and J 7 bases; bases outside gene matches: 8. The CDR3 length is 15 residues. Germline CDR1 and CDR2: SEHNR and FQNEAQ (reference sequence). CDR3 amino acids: CASSIGTSGVLEQYF. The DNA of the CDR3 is TGTGCCAGCAGCATCGGGACTAGCGGGGTATTGGAGCAGTACTTC.

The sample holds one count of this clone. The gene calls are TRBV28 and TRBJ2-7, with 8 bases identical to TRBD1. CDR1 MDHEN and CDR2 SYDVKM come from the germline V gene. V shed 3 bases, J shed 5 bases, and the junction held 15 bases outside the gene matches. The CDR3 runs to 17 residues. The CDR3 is CASSFSSLGQGSDEQYF. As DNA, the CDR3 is TGTGCCAGCAGTTTCTCTAGTCTTGGACAGGGTTCCGACGAGCAGTACTTC.

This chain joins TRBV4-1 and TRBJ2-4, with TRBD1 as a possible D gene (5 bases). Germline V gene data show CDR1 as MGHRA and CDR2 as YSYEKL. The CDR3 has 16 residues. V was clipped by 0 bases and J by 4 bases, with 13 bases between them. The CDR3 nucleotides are TGCGCCAGCAGCCAAGATCTCCAGGGAACGAAAAACATTCAGTACTTC. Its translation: CASSQDLQGTKNIQYF.

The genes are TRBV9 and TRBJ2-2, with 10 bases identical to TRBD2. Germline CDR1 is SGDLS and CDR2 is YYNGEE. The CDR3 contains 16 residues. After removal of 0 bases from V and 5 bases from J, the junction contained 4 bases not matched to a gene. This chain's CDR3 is CASSVVSSGGTGELFF. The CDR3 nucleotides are TGTGCCAGCAGCGTAGTATCTAGCGGGGGTACCGGGGAGCTGTTTTTT.

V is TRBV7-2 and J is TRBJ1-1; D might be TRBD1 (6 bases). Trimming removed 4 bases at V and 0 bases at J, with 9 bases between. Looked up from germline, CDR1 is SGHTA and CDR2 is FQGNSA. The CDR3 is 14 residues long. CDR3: CASSSDRMNTEAFF. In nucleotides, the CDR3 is TGTGCCAGCAGCTCCGACAGGATGAACACTGAAGCTTTCTTT.

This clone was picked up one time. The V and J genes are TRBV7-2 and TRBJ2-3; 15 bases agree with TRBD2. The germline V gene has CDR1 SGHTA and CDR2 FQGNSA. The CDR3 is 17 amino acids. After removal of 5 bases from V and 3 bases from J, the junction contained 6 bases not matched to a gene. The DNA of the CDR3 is TGTGCCAGCAGCCCCCCGGGACTAGCGGGGGGAACAGATACGCAGTATTTT. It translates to CASSPPGLAGGTDTQYF.

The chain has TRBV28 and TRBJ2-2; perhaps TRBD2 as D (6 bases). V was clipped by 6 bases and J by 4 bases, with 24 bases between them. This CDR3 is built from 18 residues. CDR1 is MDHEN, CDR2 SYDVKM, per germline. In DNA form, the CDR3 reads TGTGCCAGCAGCTCCCTATTCCCGGAGGGGTCGACCACCGGGGAGCTGTTTTTT. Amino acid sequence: CASSSLFPEGSTTGELFF.